Below, 10 T cell receptor beta chains from the same sample are listed, as sequenced in a study of shared T cell receptors in the human thymus. Libraries were prepared by immunoSEQ multiplex PCR; TCRdb keeps only in-frame clonotypes and omits some of them. The sample carries 650,000 to 950,000 clones, 75% to 90% recorded once. These data are also associated with another study on human thymus T cells.

The sequencing input was thymocytes. The receptors stem from a girl under three years old with a congenital heart defect.

The chain has TRBV6-5 and TRBJ1-1, with D possibly matching TRBD1 (5 bases). This CDR3 region has 14 residues. The germline V and J ends were trimmed by 2 bases and 5 bases, with 12 bases remaining between them. Per the germline V gene, CDR1 is MNHEY and CDR2 is SVGAGI. The CDR3 DNA sequence: TGTGCCAGCAGTTACCAGCGGGGGGAAACTGAAGCTTTCTTT. Protein product: CASSYQRGETEAFF.

This clone was observed a handful of times. V and J are TRBV23-1 and TRBJ1-1, with a tentative D call TRBD1 (6 bases). TRBV23-1 is an ORF, and what it does is uncertain. Trimming cost V 3 bases and J 3 bases, with 17 bases left between them. This CDR3 is built from 16 residues. The CDR3 bases are TGCGCCAGCAGTCAGGGGGGGGGCTGGGTGGACACTGAAGCTTTCTTT. Translation: CASSQGGGWVDTEAFF.

This clone was seen just once. V is TRBV2 and J is TRBJ1-4; 9 bases align to TRBD1. The CDR3 is 15 residues long. V was pared by 3 bases and J by 8 bases, with 7 bases of the junction left unmatched. Germline V gives CDR1 SNHLY, CDR2 FYNNEI. CDR3 in DNA: TGTGCCAGCAGTGACCGGGACAGGGACGTCGAAAAACTGTTTTTT. Translating it yields CASSDRDRDVEKLFF.

This chain joins TRBV7-6 and TRBJ2-5; D might be TRBD2 (5 bases). Per germline, CDR1 SGHVS and CDR2 FNYEAQ. CDR3 length: 15 residues. The germline V and J ends were trimmed by 1 base and 2 bases, with 11 bases remaining between them. Written as DNA, the CDR3 is TGTGCCAGCAGCTTAGGGGGTAGCGTACAAGAGACCCAGTACTTC. Translating it yields CASSLGGSVQETQYF.

The V call is TRBV5-1, the J call TRBJ1-4, with D unclear. Deletions cut 0 bases from V and 14 bases from J, with 14 bases between. Germline V gene data show CDR1 as SGHRS and CDR2 as YFSETQ. The CDR3 sequence is 13 residues long. CDR3 coding DNA: TGCGCCAGCAGCTTGGCCGCATCGGGGAGGCTGTTTTTT. Protein product: CASSLAASGRLFF.

The rearrangement joins TRBV9 to TRBJ1-5, with TRBD1 identical over 7 bases. V lost 3 bases to trimming and J lost 1 base; unmatched junction nucleotides: 13. CDR3 length equals 18 residues. Germline CDR1 and CDR2: SGDLS and YYNGEE. Here the CDR3 reads CASSALVPRTGSNQPQHF. CDR3 sequence (DNA): TGTGCCAGCAGCGCCTTAGTCCCTCGGACAGGAAGCAATCAGCCCCAGCATTTT.

This chain links TRBV5-6 with TRBJ2-1, with a weak D call TRBD2 (6 bases). The V end was cut by 3 bases, the J end by 0 bases, with 10 bases between. Germline V lookup: CDR1 SGHDT, CDR2 YYEEEE. The CDR3 runs 15 residues. The DNA for the CDR3 is TGTGCCAGCAGCTGGACTAAGAGCTCCTACAATGAGCAGTTCTTC. This sequence encodes CASSWTKSSYNEQFF.

This clone was counted once. The rearrangement links TRBV4-2 to TRBJ2-1; 9 bases line up with TRBD2. V trimming: 2 bases; J trimming: 5 bases; junction bases outside the gene matches: 13. The CDR3 consists of 18 residues. The germline V gene has CDR1 LGHNA and CDR2 YNFKEQ. CDR3 residues: CASSQSSGGRLPNNEQFF. The CDR3 DNA reads TGTGCCAGCAGCCAAAGTAGCGGGGGCCGCCTCCCAAACAATGAGCAGTTCTTC.

This chain links TRBV6-1 with TRBJ1-5; D remains ambiguous. The CDR3 covers 14 residues. Germline CDR1 MNHNS, CDR2 SASEGT. Trimming shortened V by 1 base and J by 0 bases, and 4 bases separated the two germline ends. This chain's CDR3 is CASSEVDSNQPQHF. Here the CDR3 DNA reads TGTGCCAGCAGTGAAGTAGATAGCAATCAGCCCCAGCATTTT.

This clone has a single count. The CDR3 bases are TGTGCCAGCAGCCCGGGGGGGGTAGCTGGCTACACCTTC. It specifies CASSPGGVAGYTF. V gene TRBV5-5 combines with J gene TRBJ1-2; TRBD1 might be the D (5 bases). Trimming took 4 bases from V and 7 from J, leaving 14 bases between them. Germline values: CDR1 SGHKS, CDR2 YYEKEE (reference sequence). The CDR3 is made up of 13 amino acids.